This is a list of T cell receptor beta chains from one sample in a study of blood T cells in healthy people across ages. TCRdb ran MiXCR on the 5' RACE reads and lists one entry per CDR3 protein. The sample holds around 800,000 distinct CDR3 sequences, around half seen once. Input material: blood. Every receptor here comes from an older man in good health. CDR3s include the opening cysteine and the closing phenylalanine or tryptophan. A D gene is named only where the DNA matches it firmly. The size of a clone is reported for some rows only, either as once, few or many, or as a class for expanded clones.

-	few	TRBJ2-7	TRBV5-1	TGCGCCAGCAGCGTGGTAGGGGGAGACGAGCAGTACTTC	CASSVVGGDEQYF
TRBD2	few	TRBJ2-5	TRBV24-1	TGTGCCACCAGTGGCCAGACTAGCGGCAAAGAGACCCAGTACTTC	CATSGQTSGKETQYF
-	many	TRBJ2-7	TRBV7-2	TGTGCCAGCAGCTTAGATGAGCGGATAACCTACGAGCAGTACTTC	CASSLDERITYEQYF
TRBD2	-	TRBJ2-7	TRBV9	TGTGCCAGCAGCGCGGGGGGACTGACTAGCGGGAGTTACGAGCAGTACTTC	CASSAGGLTSGSYEQYF
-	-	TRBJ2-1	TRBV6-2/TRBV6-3	TGTGCCAGCACCCAGCAGGCTGAGCAGTTCTTC	CASTQQAEQFF
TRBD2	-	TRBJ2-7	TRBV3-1	TGTGCCAGCAGCCAAGAGGCGGGAGGCATCTACGAGCAGTACTTC	CASSQEAGGIYEQYF
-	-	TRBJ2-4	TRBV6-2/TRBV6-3	TGTGCCAGCAGTTACTCACAGGGCGCGAACATTCAGTACTTC	CASSYSQGANIQYF
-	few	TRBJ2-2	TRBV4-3	TGCGCCAGCAGCCAAGGCACCGGGGAGCTGTTTTTT	CASSQGTGELFF
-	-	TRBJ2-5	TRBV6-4	TGTGCCAGCAGTGTTTCAGCGCAATACAATGAGCAGTACTTC	CASSVSAQYNEQYF
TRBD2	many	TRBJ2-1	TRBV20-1	TGCAGTGCTCGACTAGCGGGGGACTACAATGAGCAGTTCTTC	CSARLAGDYNEQFF